The 21 T cell receptor beta chains given below trace back to one sample, sequenced in a study of blood T cells in healthy people across ages. Through a sample-barcoded 5' primer and a J-beta primer mix, a second PCR was run for about 6 to 11 cycles. TCRdb re-called the 5' RACE reads with MiXCR, one entry per CDR3 protein. The profile covers 1.5 million to 2 million distinct CDR3 sequences, with roughly two fifths appearing a single time and roughly 23% taken by the ten largest. The sample was blood. All receptors come from a human donor in good health.

The chain uses TRBV6-4 and TRBJ2-1; D is perhaps TRBD2 (5 bases). Germline V gives CDR1 MRHNA, CDR2 SNTAGT. The CDR3 spans 13 residues. Trimming left V 5 bases short and J 11 bases short, with 16 bases between. The CDR3 sequence: CASSPTDSSQQFF. The CDR3 DNA reads TGTGCCAGCAGTCCCACGGACTCTAGCCAGCAGTTCTTC.

The rearrangement uses TRBV6-1 and TRBJ2-1, with 8 bases aligning to TRBD1. The CDR3 loop spans 14 amino acids. V dropped 9 bases and J dropped 2; count of bases not matched to a gene: 6. Germline lookup yields CDR1 MNHNS and CDR2 SASEGT. CDR3 loop: CASGKQGAYNEQFF. The CDR3 nucleotides are TGTGCCAGTGGTAAACAGGGGGCCTACAATGAGCAGTTCTTC.

This clonotype has just a few counts. The V call is TRBV4-2, the J call TRBJ2-1; D gene uncertain. This CDR3 has 14 residues. With 6 bases removed from V and 4 bases from J, the gap between germline ends came to 13 bases. Germline values: CDR1 LGHNA, CDR2 YNFKEQ. CDR3: CASRHRAAYNEQFF. CDR3 in DNA: TGTGCCAGCAGGCACCGGGCCGCGTACAATGAGCAGTTCTTC.

This rearrangement joins TRBV3-1 to TRBJ1-2, with TRBD1 matching over 9 bases. V shed 2 bases and J 6 bases; nucleotides not matched to a gene: 7. Germline V gene sequence: CDR1 LGHDT, CDR2 YNNKEL (reference sequence). There are 15 residues in the CDR3. This chain's CDR3 is CASSQWDRETDGYTF. In nucleotides, the CDR3 is TGTGCCAGCAGCCAATGGGACAGGGAAACTGATGGCTACACCTTC.

This sequence joins TRBV7-2 and TRBJ2-3, with a possible D match to TRBD2 (6 bases). The CDR3 spans 14 residues. CDR1 is SGHTA, CDR2 FQGNSA, per germline. Trimming took off 6 bases at V and 3 bases at J, with 13 bases between the two ends. CDR3 loop: CASRMTSLTDTQYF. The CDR3 DNA is TGTGCCAGCAGGATGACTAGTCTAACAGATACGCAGTATTTT.

The chain combines TRBV20-1 with TRBJ1-1; possible D gene TRBD1, 5 bases. The CDR3 is made up of 15 amino acids. Per the germline V gene, CDR1 is DFQATT and CDR2 is SNEGSKA (reference sequence). V dropped 0 bases and J dropped 1 base, with 12 bases sitting between them. The CDR3 sequence: CSARDDGAANTEAFF. CDR3 sequence (DNA): TGCAGTGCTAGAGATGATGGGGCAGCGAACACTGAAGCTTTCTTT.

The CDR3 sequence is CSVLFPAPQYEQYF. The CDR3 coding sequence is TGCAGCGTTCTCTTTCCTGCCCCACAGTACGAGCAGTACTTC. The rearrangement joins TRBV29-1 to TRBJ2-7; D unresolved. The CDR3 runs to 14 residues. Germline V gives CDR1 SQVTM, CDR2 ANQGSEA. Trimming took off 5 bases at V and 4 bases at J, with 18 bases between the two ends.

A note on this clonotype: Compared with germline, one end of the junction differs, possibly owing to a read error. The rearrangement joins TRBV20-1 to TRBJ1-4; 7 positions match TRBD1. The germline gives CDR1 DFQATT, CDR2 SNEGSKA (reference sequence). This CDR3 has 13 amino acids. DNA for the CDR3: TGCAGTGCCAAGGACAGGCTAAATGGAAAACTGTTTTTT. Amino acids: CSAKDRLNGKLFF.

On this clonotype: A junction end diverges from the germline sequence, so it may reflect a read error. The J gene is TRBJ2-1, the V gene TRBV12-3 or TRBV12-4; 14 nucleotides align to TRBD2. CDR3 length equals 15 residues. The CDR3 DNA is TGTGCCAGCAGTCCTGGGACTAGCGGGGGTAATGGGCAGTTCTTC. Its translation: CASSPGTSGGNGQFF.

This rearrangement joins TRBV12-3 or TRBV12-4 to TRBJ2-1; D may be TRBD2 (7 bases). Trimming shortened V by 7 bases and J by 2 bases, and 15 bases separated the two germline ends. The length of the CDR3 is 15 residues. As DNA, the CDR3 is TGTGCCAGCAACTGGGGGGGGCCGACCTACAATGAGCAGTTCTTC. Protein product: CASNWGGPTYNEQFF.

This chain uses TRBV6-6 with TRBJ2-1; 9 nucleotides agree with TRBD1. With 6 bases clipped from V and 3 bases from J, the junction kept 6 bases outside the gene matches. CDR3 length: 15 amino acids. Germline CDR1 reads MNHNY; CDR2 reads SVGAGI (reference sequence). The CDR3 sequence: CASRPGQGGYNEQFF. CDR3 nucleotides: TGTGCCAGCAGGCCGGGACAGGGAGGCTACAATGAGCAGTTCTTC.

The J gene is TRBJ1-5, the V gene TRBV4-2; D possibly corresponds to TRBD1 (5 bases). V was trimmed by 0 bases and J by 0 bases, leaving 15 bases between them. The CDR3 loop spans 18 amino acids. CDR1 and CDR2 (germline): LGHNA, YNFKEQ. CDR3 DNA: TGTGCCAGCAGCCAAGATGGGCAGGGCATATATAGCAATCAGCCCCAGCATTTT. Residues: CASSQDGQGIYSNQPQHF.

This clonotype was found a few times. The V call is TRBV12-3 or TRBV12-4, the J call TRBJ1-1, with 7 bases lining up with TRBD1. The CDR3 is 15 amino acids. V trimming: 6 bases; J trimming: 4 bases; junction bases outside the gene matches: 11. The DNA of the CDR3 is TGTGCCAGCAGACCTTCGACAGGGTTTTTCACTGAAGCTTTCTTT. It encodes CASRPSTGFFTEAFF.

This rearrangement joins TRBV7-9 to TRBJ2-3, with D perhaps matching TRBD1 (6 bases). This CDR3 spans 16 amino acids. Germline CDR1 and CDR2: SEHNR and FQNEAQ (reference sequence). Trimming removed 4 bases at V and 2 bases at J, with 16 bases between. The CDR3 region has the DNA TGTGCCAGCAGCTCTACAGGGTTACTTCTCACAGATACGCAGTATTTT. Protein sequence: CASSSTGLLLTDTQYF.

The chain couples TRBV7-2 to TRBJ2-1, with 8 bases that match TRBD2. Germline loops: CDR1 SGHTA, CDR2 FQGNSA. Germline trimming cut 5 bases from V and 12 bases from J; bases unmatched to any gene: 9. The CDR3 consists of 13 residues. The DNA of the CDR3 is TGTGCCAGCAGCATAGGCGGGGGGCGGGGGCAGTTCTTC. It is translated as CASSIGGGRGQFF.

This clonotype was found a few times. Relative to the germline gene, one junction end is altered; a read error may explain this. The rearrangement links TRBV4-3 to TRBJ2-3, with D perhaps matching TRBD2 (6 bases). This CDR3 has 16 residues. Germline V gene sequence: CDR1 LGHNA, CDR2 YSLEER. DNA of the CDR3: TGCGCCGGCAGCCAAGATCCCCTCGGGAGTGCAGATACGCAGTATTTT. It encodes CAGSQDPLGSADTQYF.

The genes are TRBV20-1 and TRBJ2-7, with 13 bases lining up with TRBD2. CDR1 DFQATT and CDR2 SNEGSKA come from the germline V gene (reference sequence). CDR3 length equals 17 residues. Trimming cost V 5 bases and J 7 bases; bases outside gene matches: 17. The CDR3 loop reads CSARILTSGGIGDEQYF. The DNA of the CDR3 is TGCAGTGCTCGGATCTTGACTAGCGGGGGGATCGGGGATGAGCAGTACTTC.

The chain combines TRBV29-1 with TRBJ2-1; D is perhaps TRBD2 (6 bases). CDR1 is SQVTM and CDR2 is ANQGSEA in the germline V gene. V shed 5 bases and J shed 13 bases, with 24 bases lying between them. This CDR3 contains 14 residues. This chain's CDR3 is CSVWGREAEETQFF. The CDR3 coding sequence is TGCAGCGTTTGGGGCAGGGAGGCGGAAGAGACCCAGTTCTTC.

The rearrangement joins TRBV6-2 or TRBV6-3 to TRBJ2-1; 8 bases line up with TRBD1. Trimming cost V 6 bases and J 9 bases; bases outside gene matches: 4. This CDR3 has 12 amino acids. Germline V CDR1 and CDR2: MNHEY, SVGEGT. The CDR3 DNA sequence: TGTGCCAGCAGGGACAGGGTAGTTGAGCAGTTCTTC. Its translation: CASRDRVVEQFF.

This rearrangement joins TRBV4-2 to TRBJ2-1, with 11 bases identical to TRBD2. Germline loops: CDR1 LGHNA, CDR2 YNFKEQ. The CDR3 covers 17 residues. Trimming took 1 base from V and 7 from J; bases not matched to a gene: 9. Written as DNA, the CDR3 is TGTGCCAGCAGCCAAGTTTTAGCGGGGGGGCCCAGGAATGAGCAGTTCTTC. The encoded protein is CASSQVLAGGPRNEQFF.

This sequence joins TRBV6-1 and TRBJ1-4, with D possibly TRBD1 on 5 matching bases. The CDR3 runs to 13 residues. Germline V CDR1 and CDR2: MNHNS, SASEGT. With 8 bases removed from V and 4 bases from J, the gap between germline ends came to 11 bases. The CDR3 sequence is CASLGGFNEKLFF. The DNA for the CDR3 is TGTGCCAGCCTTGGGGGGTTTAATGAAAAACTGTTTTTT.